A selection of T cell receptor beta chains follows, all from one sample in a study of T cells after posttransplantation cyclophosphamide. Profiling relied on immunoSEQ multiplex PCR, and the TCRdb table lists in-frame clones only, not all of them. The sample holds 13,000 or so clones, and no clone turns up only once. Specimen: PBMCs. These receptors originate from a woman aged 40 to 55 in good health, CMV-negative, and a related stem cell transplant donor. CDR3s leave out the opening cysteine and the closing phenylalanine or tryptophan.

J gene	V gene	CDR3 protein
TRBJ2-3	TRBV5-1	ASSITDTQY
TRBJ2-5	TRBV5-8	ASSLYRGYKETQY
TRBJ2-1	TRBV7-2	ASSNPGESSYNEQF
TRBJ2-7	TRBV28	ASRTGQAYEQY
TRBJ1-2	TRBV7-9	ASSLAVGQGQYGYT
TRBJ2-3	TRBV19	ASSTEPGLAGGIRTDTQY
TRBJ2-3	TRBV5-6	ASSPAPSGRAGAQY
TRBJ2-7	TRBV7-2	ASSLSGPVTEQY
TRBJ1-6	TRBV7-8	ASSLRPEQSPLH
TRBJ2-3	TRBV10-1	ASSDPGTDTQY
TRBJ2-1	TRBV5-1	ASSLAGGASVNEQF
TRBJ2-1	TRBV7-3	ASSGLSPYNEQF
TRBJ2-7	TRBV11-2	ASRGGLAGLREY
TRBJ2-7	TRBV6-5	ASSYSGQGLSEQY
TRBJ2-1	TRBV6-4	ASSDSAGSYNEQF